Described below is a single T cell receptor beta chain sequence and its context. TCRdb called the 5' RACE reads again in MiXCR, with one record for every CDR3 protein. The data contain tens of thousands of distinct CDR3 sequences, less than 15% of them seen just once; the ten biggest clones take up around 9.6%. Germline V gene data show CDR1 as GTSNPN and CDR2 as SVGIG (reference sequence). The CDR3 spans 16 residues. J gave up 4 bases and V 5 bases, and 14 bases lay outside the gene matches. This specimen belongs to a study of early T cells in non-severe SARS-CoV-2 infection. V gene TRBV30 combines with J gene TRBJ2-3; TRBD2 matches 8 bases. The sequence was obtained from an adult who was a healthcare worker with PCR-confirmed SARS-CoV-2 infection or an uninfected control (not recorded which). The sample was whole blood. In DNA form, the CDR3 reads TGTGCCTGGGACCTAGGACTAGCTGGGTCCTCAGATACGCAGTATTTT. Translation: CAWDLGLAGSSDTQYF. The full variable domain, completed using reference TRBV30 and TRBJ2-3, is SQTIHQWPATLVQPVGSPLSLECTVEGTSNPNLYWYRQAAGRGLQLLFYSVGIGQISSEVPQNLSASRPQDRQFILSSKKLLLSDSGFYLCAWDLGLAGSSDTQYFGPGTRLTVL.